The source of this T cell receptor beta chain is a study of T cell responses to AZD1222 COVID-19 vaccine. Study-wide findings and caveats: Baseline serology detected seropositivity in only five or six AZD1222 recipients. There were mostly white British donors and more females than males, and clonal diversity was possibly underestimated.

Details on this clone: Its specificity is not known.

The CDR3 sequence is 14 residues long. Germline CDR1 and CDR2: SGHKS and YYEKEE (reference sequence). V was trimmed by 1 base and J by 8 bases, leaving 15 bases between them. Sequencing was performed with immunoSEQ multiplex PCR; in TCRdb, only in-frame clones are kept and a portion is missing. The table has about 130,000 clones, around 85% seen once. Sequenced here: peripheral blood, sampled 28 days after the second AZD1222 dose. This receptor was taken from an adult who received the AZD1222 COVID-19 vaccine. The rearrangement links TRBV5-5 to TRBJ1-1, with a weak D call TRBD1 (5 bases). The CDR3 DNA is TGTGCCAGCAGCTTGTCTACTGACAGACGGGAAGCTTTCTTT. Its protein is CASSLSTDRREAFF.